These 7 T cell receptor beta chains were all obtained from the same sample, sequenced in a study of blood T cell repertoires in COVID-19. Using immunoSEQ multiplex PCR, the repertoire was profiled, and TCRdb retains in-frame clones only, with some absent. The sample records 37,000 or so clones, around 86% being singletons. Sequenced material: peripheral blood. These receptors were obtained from a human donor in a cohort sampled during active COVID-19.

CDR3: CAITPGLIRSYNEQFF. The CDR3 nucleotides read TGTGCCATCACCCCCGGACTTATCCGCTCCTACAATGAGCAGTTCTTC. This chain links TRBV10-3 with TRBJ2-1; D is possibly TRBD2 (5 bases). The V gene's germline CDR1 is ENHRY and CDR2 SYGVKD. V was trimmed by 7 bases and J by 0 bases, leaving 16 bases between them. The CDR3 runs 16 residues.

The rearrangement uses TRBV7-8 and TRBJ1-3; TRBD1 agrees at 9 bases. The V segment lost 4 bases and the J segment 2 bases; nucleotides outside the gene matches: 18. The CDR3 is made up of 20 amino acids. The V gene's germline CDR1 is SGHVS and CDR2 FQNEAQ. CDR3 sequence reads: CASSSETGTGRSAAGNTIYF. The DNA of the CDR3 is TGTGCCAGCAGCTCCGAAACCGGGACAGGGAGGAGTGCTGCTGGAAACACCATATATTTT.

In its sample, this clone was seen once. The chain couples TRBV10-3 to TRBJ2-1, with TRBD1 matching 10 bases. The CDR3 has 16 residues. Losses at the gene ends were 8 bases for V and 3 bases for J; bases not matched to a gene: 10. Germline V lookup: CDR1 ENHRY, CDR2 SYGVKD. Here the CDR3 DNA reads TGTGCCATCCGGGACAGGGGATCCGGCTTCTACAATGAGCAGTTCTTC. It yields the protein CAIRDRGSGFYNEQFF.

The chain's CDR3 is CASSRGQMNTEAFF. CDR3 nucleotides: TGTGCCAGCAGCCGGGGACAGATGAACACTGAAGCTTTCTTT. V and J are TRBV5-4 and TRBJ1-1; TRBD1 matches at 7 bases. CDR3 length: 14 residues. Germline CDR1 and CDR2: SGHNT and YYREEE (reference sequence). V was pared by 4 bases and J by 0 bases, with 3 bases of the junction left unmatched.

J is TRBJ1-5 and V is TRBV6-6; TRBD1 matches 10 bases. V lost 6 bases to trimming and J lost 5 bases; unmatched junction nucleotides: 7. CDR3 length: 15 residues. In germline, CDR1 is MNHNY, CDR2 SVGAGI (reference sequence). As DNA, the CDR3 is TGTGCCAGCAGGACCGGGACAGGGGAATATCAGCCCCAGCATTTT. As protein: CASRTGTGEYQPQHF.

This chain uses TRBV12-1 with TRBJ1-5; the DNA was not used to check the table's D call, TRBD1. TRBV12-1 is classified as a pseudogene. This CDR3 has 17 residues. The CDR3 nucleotides are TGTGCCAGCAGCTTCACTACGACAGGGATAAGCAATCAGCCCCAGCATTTT. Protein sequence: CASSFTTTGISNQPQHF.

The chain couples TRBV10-3 to TRBJ1-1, with a tentative D call TRBD1 (5 bases). The CDR3 loop spans 11 amino acids. In germline, CDR1 is ENHRY, CDR2 SYGVKD. The germline V and J ends were trimmed by 8 bases and 5 bases, with 9 bases remaining between them. The CDR3 coding sequence is TGTGCCATCGGCCAGGGTACTGAAGCTTTCTTT. Residues: CAIGQGTEAFF.